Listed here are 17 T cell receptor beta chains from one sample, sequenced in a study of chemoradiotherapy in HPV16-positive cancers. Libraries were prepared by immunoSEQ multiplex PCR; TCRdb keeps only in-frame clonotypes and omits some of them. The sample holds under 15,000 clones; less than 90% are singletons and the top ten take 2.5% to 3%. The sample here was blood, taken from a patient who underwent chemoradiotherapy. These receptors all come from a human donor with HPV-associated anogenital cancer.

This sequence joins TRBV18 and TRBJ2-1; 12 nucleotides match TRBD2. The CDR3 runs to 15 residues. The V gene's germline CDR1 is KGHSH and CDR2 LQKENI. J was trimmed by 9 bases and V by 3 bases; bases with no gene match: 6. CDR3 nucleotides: TGTGCCAGCTCACCGCCACTAGCGGGGGGTCCTGAGCAGTTCTTC. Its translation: CASSPPLAGGPEQFF.

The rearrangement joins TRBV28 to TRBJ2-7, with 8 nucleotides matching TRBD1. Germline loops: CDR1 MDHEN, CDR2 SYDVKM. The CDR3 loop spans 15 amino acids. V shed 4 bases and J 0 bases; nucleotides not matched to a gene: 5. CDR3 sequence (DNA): TGTGCCAGCAGTTCTCACAGGGGGACCTCCTACGAGCAGTACTTC. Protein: CASSSHRGTSYEQYF.

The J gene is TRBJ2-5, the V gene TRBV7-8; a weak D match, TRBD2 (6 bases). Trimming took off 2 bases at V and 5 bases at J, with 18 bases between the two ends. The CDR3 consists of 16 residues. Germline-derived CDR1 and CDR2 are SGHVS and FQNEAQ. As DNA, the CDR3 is TGTGCCAGCAGCTTAACGTTTAGCGGCAGGTGGGAGACCCAGTACTTC. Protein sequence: CASSLTFSGRWETQYF.

Here the CDR3 reads CASSLGQGNEKLFF. CDR3 in DNA: TGCGCCAGCAGCTTGGGACAGGGTAATGAAAAACTGTTTTTT. V and J are TRBV5-1 and TRBJ1-4, with 7 bases aligning to TRBD1. V lost 0 bases, J lost 4 bases, and 0 bases stayed unmatched. Germline V CDR1 and CDR2: SGHRS, YFSETQ. The CDR3 extends over 14 amino acids. The variable domain in full, with the rest retrieved from reference TRBV5-1 and TRBJ1-4, is KAGVTQTPRYLIKTRGQQVTLSCSPISGHRSVSWYQQTPGQGLQFLFEYFSETQRNKGNFPGRFSGRQFSNSRSEMNVSTLELGDSALYLCASSLGQGNEKLFFGSGTQLSVL.

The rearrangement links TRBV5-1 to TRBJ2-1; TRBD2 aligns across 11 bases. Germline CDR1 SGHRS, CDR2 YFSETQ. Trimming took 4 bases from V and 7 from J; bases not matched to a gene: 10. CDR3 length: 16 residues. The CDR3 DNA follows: TGCGCCAGCAGCCTAGTAGCGGGGGGGCCTGGGAATGAGCAGTTCTTC. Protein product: CASSLVAGGPGNEQFF.

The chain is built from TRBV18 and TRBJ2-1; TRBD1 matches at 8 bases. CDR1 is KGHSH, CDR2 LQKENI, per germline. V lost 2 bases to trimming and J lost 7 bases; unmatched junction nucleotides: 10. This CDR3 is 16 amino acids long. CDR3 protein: CASSPAPGGGLNEQFF. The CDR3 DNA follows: TGTGCCAGCTCACCAGCGCCAGGGGGCGGTTTGAATGAGCAGTTCTTC. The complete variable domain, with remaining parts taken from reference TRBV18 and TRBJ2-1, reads NAGVMQNPRHLVRRRGQEARLRCSPMKGHSHVYWYRQLPEEGLKFMVYLQKENIIDESGMPKERFSAEFPKEGPSILRIQQVVRGDSAAYFCASSPAPGGGLNEQFFGPGTRLTVL.

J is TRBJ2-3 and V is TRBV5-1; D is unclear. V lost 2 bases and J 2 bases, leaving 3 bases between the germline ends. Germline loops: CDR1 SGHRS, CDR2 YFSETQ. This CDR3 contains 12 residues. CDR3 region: CASSFLTDTQYF. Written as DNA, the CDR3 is TGCGCCAGCAGCTTTCTCACAGATACGCAGTATTTT.

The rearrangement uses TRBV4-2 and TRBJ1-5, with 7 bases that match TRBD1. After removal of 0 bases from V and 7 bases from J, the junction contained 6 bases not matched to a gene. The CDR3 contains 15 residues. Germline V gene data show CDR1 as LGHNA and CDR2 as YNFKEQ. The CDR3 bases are TGTGCCAGCAGCCAAGAACTGCAGGGGGGACAGCCCCAGCATTTT. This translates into CASSQELQGGQPQHF.

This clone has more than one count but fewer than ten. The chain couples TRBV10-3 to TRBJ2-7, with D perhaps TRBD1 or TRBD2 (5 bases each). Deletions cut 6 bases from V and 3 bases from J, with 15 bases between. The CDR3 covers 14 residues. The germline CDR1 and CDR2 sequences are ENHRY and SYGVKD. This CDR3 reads CAIRDQGPSYEQYF. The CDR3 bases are TGTGCCATCAGGGACCAGGGACCCAGCTACGAGCAGTACTTC.

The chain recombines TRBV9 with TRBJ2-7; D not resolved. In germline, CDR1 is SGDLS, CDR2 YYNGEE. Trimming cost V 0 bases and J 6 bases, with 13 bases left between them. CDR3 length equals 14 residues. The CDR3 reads CASSVDQFRGEQYF. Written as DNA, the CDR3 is TGTGCCAGCAGCGTAGACCAGTTTAGAGGCGAGCAGTACTTC.

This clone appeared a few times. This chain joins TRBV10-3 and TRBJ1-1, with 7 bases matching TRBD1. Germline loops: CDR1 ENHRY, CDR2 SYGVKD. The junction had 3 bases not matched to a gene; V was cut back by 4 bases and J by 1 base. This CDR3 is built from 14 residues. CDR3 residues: CAISAGQKNTEAFF. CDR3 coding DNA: TGTGCCATCAGTGCGGGACAGAAGAACACTGAAGCTTTCTTT.

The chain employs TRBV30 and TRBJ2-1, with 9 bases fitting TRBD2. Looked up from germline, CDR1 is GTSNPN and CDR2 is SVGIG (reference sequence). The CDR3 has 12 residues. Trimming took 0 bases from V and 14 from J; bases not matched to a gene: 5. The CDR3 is CAWSVSGLAKFF. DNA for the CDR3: TGTGCCTGGAGTGTATCCGGACTAGCGAAGTTCTTC.

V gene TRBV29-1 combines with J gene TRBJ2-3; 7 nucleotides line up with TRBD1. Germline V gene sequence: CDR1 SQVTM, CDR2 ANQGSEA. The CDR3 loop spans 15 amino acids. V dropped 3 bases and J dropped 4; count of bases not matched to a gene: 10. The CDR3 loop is CSVDGYRGRADTQYF. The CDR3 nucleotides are TGCAGCGTTGACGGCTACAGGGGAAGGGCAGATACGCAGTATTTT.

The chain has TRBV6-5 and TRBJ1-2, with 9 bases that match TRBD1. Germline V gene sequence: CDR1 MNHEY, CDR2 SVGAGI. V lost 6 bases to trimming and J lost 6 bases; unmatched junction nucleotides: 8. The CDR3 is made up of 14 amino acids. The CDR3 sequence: CASRGFGQGNGYTF. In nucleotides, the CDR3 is TGTGCCAGCAGAGGCTTCGGACAGGGGAATGGCTACACCTTC.

Here the CDR3 reads CASSVEELNTEAFF. DNA for the CDR3: TGTGCCAGCAGCGTAGAAGAATTGAACACTGAAGCTTTCTTT. The V gene is TRBV9, the J gene TRBJ1-1; no reliable D call. The CDR3 sequence is 14 residues long. CDR1 and CDR2 from the germline V gene are SGDLS and YYNGEE. Trimming pared 0 bases from V and 0 bases from J, leaving 6 bases between. The full variable domain, completed using reference TRBV9 and TRBJ1-1, is DSGVTQTPKHLITATGQRVTLRCSPRSGDLSVYWYQQSLDQGLQFLIQYYNGEERAKGNILERFSAQQFPDLHSELNLSSLELGDSALYFCASSVEELNTEAFFGQGTRLTVV.

In DNA form, the CDR3 reads TGTGCCAGCAGCGTAGGGTTACTAGCGGGGGGCTTCACAGATACGCAGTATTTT. Its protein is CASSVGLLAGGFTDTQYF. The chain employs TRBV9 and TRBJ2-3; 12 positions agree with TRBD2. Germline CDR1 SGDLS, CDR2 YYNGEE. The CDR3 is made up of 18 amino acids. J lost 2 bases, V lost 0 bases, and 7 bases had no gene match.

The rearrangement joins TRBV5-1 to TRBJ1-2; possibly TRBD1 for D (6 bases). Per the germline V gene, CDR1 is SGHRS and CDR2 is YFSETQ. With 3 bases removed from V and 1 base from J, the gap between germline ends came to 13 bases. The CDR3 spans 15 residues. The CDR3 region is CASSSKGGGNYGYTF. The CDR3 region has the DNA TGCGCCAGCAGCTCCAAAGGAGGGGGTAACTATGGCTACACCTTC.